The 4 T cell receptor beta chains below were found in one sample sequenced in a study of Ad26.COV2.S vaccination and SARS-CoV-2 variants. Profiling relied on immunoSEQ multiplex PCR, and the TCRdb table lists in-frame clones only, not all of them. The sample has 300,000 to 350,000 clones, roughly 89% seen once. Treatment reported: roughly 18 received Ad26.COV2.S at low or high dose, single or two shots; roughly five received placebo; per-sample allocation not given. Vaccine and placebo recipients were sampled on day 63 after the first injection. The sample in question was peripheral blood, obtained in a trial of Ad26.COV2.S vaccine versus placebo. Source of these receptors: a person aged 18 to 59 who received the Ad26.COV2.S COVID-19 vaccine or a placebo.

The genes are TRBV13 and TRBJ1-1, with D uncertain. Per the germline V gene, CDR1 is PRHDT and CDR2 is FYEKMQ (reference sequence). This CDR3 comprises 15 residues. Trimming removed 0 bases at V and 0 bases at J, with 8 bases between. In nucleotides, the CDR3 is TGTGCCAGCAGCTTAGGCCGGGCTCTGAACACTGAAGCTTTCTTT. Protein sequence: CASSLGRALNTEAFF.

In DNA form, the CDR3 reads TGTGCCAGCAGCTTTGTGGGAAACACCGGGGAGCTGTTTTTT. The encoded protein is CASSFVGNTGELFF. The chain joins TRBV11-2 to TRBJ2-2; D not certain. The CDR3 extends over 14 amino acids. Looked up from germline, CDR1 is SGHAT and CDR2 is FQNNGV. V was clipped by 3 bases and J by 2 bases, with 7 bases between them.

The chain employs TRBV30 and TRBJ1-5; D may be TRBD1 (5 bases). There are 14 residues in the CDR3. Germline CDR1 GTSNPN, CDR2 SVGIG (reference sequence). V was shortened by 0 bases and J by 2 bases, with 8 bases between the two germline ends. CDR3: CAWSVGVGNQPQHF. The CDR3 nucleotides are TGTGCCTGGAGTGTGGGGGTGGGCAATCAGCCCCAGCATTTT.

This chain uses TRBV19 with TRBJ2-1; either TRBD1 or TRBD2 may supply D (5 bases each). Per germline, CDR1 LNHDA and CDR2 SQIVND (reference sequence). The CDR3 sequence is 13 residues long. V was trimmed by 5 bases and J by 9 bases, leaving 14 bases between them. CDR3 nucleotide sequence: TGTGCCAGTAGTTCGGAGGTTAGGGGTGAGCAGTTCTTC. It codes for CASSSEVRGEQFF.